This T cell receptor beta chain stems from a study of blood T cell repertoires in COVID-19. Study overall: Donors in the United States, Italy and Spain gave samples during acute or convalescent COVID-19. Sources were T cells, B-cell-depleted T cells, or PBMCs; the material itself was cDNA or gDNA.

The CDR3 length is 18 residues. In the authors' methods: Researchers report that nucleated cell counts were estimated from reference gene primer amplification. The method was immunoSEQ multiplex PCR; TCRdb's version includes in-frame clones alone and lacks a portion of them. That table supplies the V and J calls and clone size; D and trimming were determined from the DNA. The table records 160,000 or so clones, 70% to 90% of them present only once. The sample was peripheral blood. The TCR was taken from a man aged 55 to 70 with acute or convalescent COVID-19. The rearrangement joins TRBV21-1 to TRBJ1-6; TRBD1, the table's D call, was not compared with the DNA. TRBV21-1 is tagged as a pseudogene. The CDR3: CASTTLRPGTGVESPLHF. DNA of the CDR3: TGTGCCAGCACCACCCTGCGTCCCGGGACAGGGGTTGAATCACCCCTCCACTTT.